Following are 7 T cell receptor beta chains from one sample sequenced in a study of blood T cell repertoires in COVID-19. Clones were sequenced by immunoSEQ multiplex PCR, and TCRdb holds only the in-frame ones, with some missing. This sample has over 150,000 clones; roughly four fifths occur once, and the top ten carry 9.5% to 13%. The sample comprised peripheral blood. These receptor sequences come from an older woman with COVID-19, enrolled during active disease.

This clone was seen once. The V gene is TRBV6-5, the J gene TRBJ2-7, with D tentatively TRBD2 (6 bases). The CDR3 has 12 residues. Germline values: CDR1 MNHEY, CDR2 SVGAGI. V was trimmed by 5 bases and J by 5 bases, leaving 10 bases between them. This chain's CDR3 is CASSMTGDEQYV. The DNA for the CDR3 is TGTGCCAGCAGTATGACGGGAGACGAGCAGTACGTC.

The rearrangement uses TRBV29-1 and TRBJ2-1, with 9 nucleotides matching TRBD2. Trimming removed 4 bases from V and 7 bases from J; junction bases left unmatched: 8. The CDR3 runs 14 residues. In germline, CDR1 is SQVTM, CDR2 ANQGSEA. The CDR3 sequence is CSVGRGGGANEQFF. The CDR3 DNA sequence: TGCAGCGTTGGGAGAGGCGGGGGGGCGAATGAGCAGTTCTTC.

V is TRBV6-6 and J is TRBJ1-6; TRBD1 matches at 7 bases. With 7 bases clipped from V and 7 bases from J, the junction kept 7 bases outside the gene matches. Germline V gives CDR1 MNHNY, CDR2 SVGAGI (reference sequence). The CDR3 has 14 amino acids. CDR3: CASIAGGKNSPLHF. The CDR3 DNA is TGTGCCAGCATCGCAGGGGGAAAAAATTCACCCCTCCACTTT.

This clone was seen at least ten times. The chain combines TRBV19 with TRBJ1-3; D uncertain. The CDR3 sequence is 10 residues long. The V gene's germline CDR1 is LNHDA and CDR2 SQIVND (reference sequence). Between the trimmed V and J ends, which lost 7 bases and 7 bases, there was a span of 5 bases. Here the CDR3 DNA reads TGTGCCAGTATTCCGAACACCATATATTTT. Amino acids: CASIPNTIYF.

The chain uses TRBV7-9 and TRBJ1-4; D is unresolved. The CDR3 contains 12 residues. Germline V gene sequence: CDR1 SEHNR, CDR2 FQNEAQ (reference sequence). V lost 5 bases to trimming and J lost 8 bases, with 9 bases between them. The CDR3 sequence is CASSPNREKLFF. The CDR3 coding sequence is TGTGCCAGCAGCCCTAATCGGGAAAAACTGTTTTTT.

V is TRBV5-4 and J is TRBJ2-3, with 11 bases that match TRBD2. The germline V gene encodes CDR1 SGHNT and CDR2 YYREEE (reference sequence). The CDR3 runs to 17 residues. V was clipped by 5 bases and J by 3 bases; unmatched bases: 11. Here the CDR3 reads CASSPLRLAGGTDTQYF. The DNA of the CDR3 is TGTGCCAGCAGTCCCCTGAGGCTAGCGGGAGGAACAGATACGCAGTATTTT.

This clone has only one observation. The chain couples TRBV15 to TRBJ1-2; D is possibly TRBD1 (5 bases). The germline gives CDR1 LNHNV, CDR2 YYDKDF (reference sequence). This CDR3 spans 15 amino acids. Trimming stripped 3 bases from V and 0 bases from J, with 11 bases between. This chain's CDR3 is CATSREGASNYGYTF. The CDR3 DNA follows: TGTGCCACCAGCAGGGAAGGGGCTTCTAACTATGGCTACACCTTC.